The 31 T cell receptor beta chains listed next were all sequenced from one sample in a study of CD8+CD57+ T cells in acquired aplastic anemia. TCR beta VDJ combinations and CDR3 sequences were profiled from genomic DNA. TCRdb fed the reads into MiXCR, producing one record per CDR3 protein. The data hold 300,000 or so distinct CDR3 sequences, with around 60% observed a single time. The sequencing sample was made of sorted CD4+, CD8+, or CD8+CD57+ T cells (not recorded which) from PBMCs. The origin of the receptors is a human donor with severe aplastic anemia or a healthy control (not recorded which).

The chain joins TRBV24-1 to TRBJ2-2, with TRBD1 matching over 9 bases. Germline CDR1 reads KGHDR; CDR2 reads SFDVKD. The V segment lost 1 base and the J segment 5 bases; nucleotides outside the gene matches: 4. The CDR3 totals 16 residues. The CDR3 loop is CATSDFGQGFTGELFF. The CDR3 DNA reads TGTGCCACCAGTGATTTCGGACAGGGGTTTACCGGGGAGCTGTTTTTT.

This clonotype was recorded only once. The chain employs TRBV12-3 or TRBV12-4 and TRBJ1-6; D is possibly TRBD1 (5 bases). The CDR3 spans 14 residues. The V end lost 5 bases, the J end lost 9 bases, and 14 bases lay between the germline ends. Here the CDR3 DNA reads TGTGCCAGCAGTCCCCCAGGGCTAGGTTCACCCCTCCACTTT. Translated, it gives CASSPPGLGSPLHF.

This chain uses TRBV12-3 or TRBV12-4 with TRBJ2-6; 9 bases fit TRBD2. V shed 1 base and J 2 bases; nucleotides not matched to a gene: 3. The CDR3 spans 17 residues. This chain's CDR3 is CASSLDRGGAGANVLTF. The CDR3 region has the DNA TGTGCCAGCAGTTTAGATCGCGGGGGGGCTGGGGCCAACGTCCTGACTTTC.

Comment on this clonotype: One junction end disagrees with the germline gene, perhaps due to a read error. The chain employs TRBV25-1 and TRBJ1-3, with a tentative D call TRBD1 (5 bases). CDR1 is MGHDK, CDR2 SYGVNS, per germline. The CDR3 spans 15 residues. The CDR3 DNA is TGTGCCAGCGGGCCGGGGGGGTCTGCTGGAAACGCCATATATTTT. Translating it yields CASGPGGSAGNAIYF.

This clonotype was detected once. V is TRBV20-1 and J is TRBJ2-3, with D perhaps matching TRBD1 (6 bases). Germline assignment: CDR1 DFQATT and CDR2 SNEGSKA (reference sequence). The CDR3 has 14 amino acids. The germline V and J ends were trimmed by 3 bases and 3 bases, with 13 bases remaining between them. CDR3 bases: TGCAGTGCTAGCAGGCAGGGGATGACAGATACGCAGTATTTT. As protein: CSASRQGMTDTQYF.

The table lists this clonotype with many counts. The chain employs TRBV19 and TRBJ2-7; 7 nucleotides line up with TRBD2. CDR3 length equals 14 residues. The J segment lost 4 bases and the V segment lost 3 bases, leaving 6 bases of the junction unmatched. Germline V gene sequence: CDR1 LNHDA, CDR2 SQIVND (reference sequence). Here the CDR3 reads CASSIRLAAYEQYF. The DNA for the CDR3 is TGTGCCAGTAGTATCCGACTAGCCGCGTACGAGCAGTACTTC.

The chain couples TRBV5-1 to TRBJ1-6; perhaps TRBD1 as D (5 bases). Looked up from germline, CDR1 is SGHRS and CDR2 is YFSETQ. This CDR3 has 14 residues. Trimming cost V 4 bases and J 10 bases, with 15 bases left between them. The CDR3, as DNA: TGCGCCAGCAGCCTAGCGGGGGACGACTCACCCCTCCACTTT. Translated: CASSLAGDDSPLHF.

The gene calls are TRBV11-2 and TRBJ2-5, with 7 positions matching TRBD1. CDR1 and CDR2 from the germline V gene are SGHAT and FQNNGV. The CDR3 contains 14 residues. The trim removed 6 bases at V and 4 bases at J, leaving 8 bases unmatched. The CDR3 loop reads CASSGNRGRETQYF. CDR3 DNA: TGTGCCAGCAGTGGCAACAGGGGTCGAGAGACCCAGTACTTC. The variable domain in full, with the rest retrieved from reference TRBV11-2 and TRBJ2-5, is EAGVAQSPRYKIIEKRQSVAFWCNPISGHATLYWYQQILGQGPKLLIQFQNNGVVDDSQLPKDRFSAERLKGVDSTLKIQPAKLEDSAVYLCASSGNRGRETQYFGPGTRLLVL.

The CDR3 region is CASSATSPWTAQYF. The CDR3 region has the DNA TGTGCCAGCAGTGCGACTAGCCCTTGGACGGCCCAGTACTTC. The V and J genes are TRBV12-3 or TRBV12-4 and TRBJ2-5, with 7 bases identical to TRBD2. Trimming cost V 5 bases and J 9 bases; bases outside gene matches: 12. The CDR3 has 14 residues.

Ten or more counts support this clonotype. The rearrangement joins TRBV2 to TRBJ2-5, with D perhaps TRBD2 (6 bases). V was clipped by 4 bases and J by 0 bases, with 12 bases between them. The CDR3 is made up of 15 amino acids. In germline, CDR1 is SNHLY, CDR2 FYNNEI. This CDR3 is CASSVGRGDQETQYF. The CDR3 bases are TGTGCCAGCAGTGTAGGTCGCGGGGACCAAGAGACCCAGTACTTC.

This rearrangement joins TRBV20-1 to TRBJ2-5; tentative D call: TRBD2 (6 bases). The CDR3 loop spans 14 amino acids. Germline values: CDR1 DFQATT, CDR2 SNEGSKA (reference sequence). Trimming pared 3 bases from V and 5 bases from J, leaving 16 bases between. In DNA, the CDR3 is TGCAGTGCTAGGGACCTACTAGCCAGTGAGACCCAGTACTTC. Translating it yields CSARDLLASETQYF.

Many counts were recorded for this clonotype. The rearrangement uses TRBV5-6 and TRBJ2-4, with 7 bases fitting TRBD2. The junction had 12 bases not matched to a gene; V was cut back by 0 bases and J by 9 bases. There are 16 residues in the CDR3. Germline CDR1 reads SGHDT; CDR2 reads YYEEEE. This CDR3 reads CASSLVSAAGRSIQYF. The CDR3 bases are TGTGCCAGCAGCTTGGTCTCGGCGGCCGGGAGGAGCATTCAGTACTTC.

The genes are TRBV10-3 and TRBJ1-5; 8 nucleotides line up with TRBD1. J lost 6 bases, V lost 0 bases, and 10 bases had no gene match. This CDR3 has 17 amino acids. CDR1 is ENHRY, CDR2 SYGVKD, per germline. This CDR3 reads CAISESLAAGGTQPQHF. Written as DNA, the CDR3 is TGTGCCATCAGTGAGTCCCTCGCGGCAGGGGGCACTCAGCCCCAGCATTTT.

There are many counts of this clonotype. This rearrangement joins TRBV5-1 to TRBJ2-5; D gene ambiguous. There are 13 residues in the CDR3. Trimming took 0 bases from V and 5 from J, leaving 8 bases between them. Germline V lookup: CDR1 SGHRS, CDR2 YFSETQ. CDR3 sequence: CASSLAAWETQYF. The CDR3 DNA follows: TGCGCCAGCAGCTTGGCCGCGTGGGAGACCCAGTACTTC.

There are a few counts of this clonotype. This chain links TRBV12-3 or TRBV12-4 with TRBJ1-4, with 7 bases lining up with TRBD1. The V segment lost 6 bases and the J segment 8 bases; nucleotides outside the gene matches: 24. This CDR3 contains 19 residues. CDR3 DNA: TGTGCCAGCAGCATTCTCAAGGGTAGGAGGGGGCGGTTCTACGAAAAACTGTTTTTT. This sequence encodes CASSILKGRRGRFYEKLFF.

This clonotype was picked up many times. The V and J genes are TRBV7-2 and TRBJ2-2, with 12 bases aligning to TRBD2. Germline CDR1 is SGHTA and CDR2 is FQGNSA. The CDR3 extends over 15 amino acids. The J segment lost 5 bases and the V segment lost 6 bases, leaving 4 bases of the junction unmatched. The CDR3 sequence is CASRRTSGVTGELFF. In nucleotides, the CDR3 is TGTGCCAGCAGACGGACTAGCGGGGTTACCGGGGAGCTGTTTTTT.

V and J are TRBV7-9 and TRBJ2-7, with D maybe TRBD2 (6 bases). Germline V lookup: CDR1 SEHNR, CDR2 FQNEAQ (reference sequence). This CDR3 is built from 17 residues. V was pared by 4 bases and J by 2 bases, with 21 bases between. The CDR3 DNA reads TGTGCCAGCAGCTCCCCCCGTCTAGCGTACTTGACCTACGAGCAGTACTTC. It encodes CASSSPRLAYLTYEQYF.

The CDR3 protein is CASSDLLGQGAIYEQYF. CDR3 DNA: TGTGCCAGCAGTGACCTCCTTGGACAGGGGGCTATCTACGAGCAGTACTTC. J is TRBJ2-7 and V is TRBV25-1, with 11 bases lining up with TRBD1. The CDR3 is 17 amino acids. The ends lost 3 bases at V and 3 bases at J; junction bases unmatched: 10. Germline values: CDR1 MGHDK, CDR2 SYGVNS.

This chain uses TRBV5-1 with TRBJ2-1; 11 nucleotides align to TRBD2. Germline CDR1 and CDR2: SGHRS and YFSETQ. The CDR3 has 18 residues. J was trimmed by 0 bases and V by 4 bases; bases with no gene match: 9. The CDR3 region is CASSSSASGRSSYNEQFF. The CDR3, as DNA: TGCGCCAGCAGCAGCAGCGCTAGCGGGAGGAGCTCCTACAATGAGCAGTTCTTC. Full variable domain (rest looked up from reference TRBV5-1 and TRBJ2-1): KAGVTQTPRYLIKTRGQQVTLSCSPISGHRSVSWYQQTPGQGLQFLFEYFSETQRNKGNFPGRFSGRQFSNSRSEMNVSTLELGDSALYLCASSSSASGRSSYNEQFFGPGTRLTVL.

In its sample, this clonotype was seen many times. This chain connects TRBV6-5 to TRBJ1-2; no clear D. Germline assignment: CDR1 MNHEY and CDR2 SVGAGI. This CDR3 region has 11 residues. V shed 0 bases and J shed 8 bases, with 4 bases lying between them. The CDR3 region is CASSYSYGYTF. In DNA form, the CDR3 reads TGTGCCAGCAGTTACTCGTACGGCTACACCTTC.

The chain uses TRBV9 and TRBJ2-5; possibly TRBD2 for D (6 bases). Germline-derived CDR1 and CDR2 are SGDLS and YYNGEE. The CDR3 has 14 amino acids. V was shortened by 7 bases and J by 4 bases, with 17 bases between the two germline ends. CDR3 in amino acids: CASGIAVGGETQYF. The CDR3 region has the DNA TGTGCCAGCGGGATAGCGGTCGGCGGAGAGACCCAGTACTTC.

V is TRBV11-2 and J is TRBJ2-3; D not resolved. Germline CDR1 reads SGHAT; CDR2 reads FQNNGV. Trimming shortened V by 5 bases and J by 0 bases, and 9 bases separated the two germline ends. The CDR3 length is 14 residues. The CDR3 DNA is TGTGCCAGCAGCATGGAGTTAAGCACAGATACGCAGTATTTT. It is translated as CASSMELSTDTQYF. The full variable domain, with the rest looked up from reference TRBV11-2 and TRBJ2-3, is EAGVAQSPRYKIIEKRQSVAFWCNPISGHATLYWYQQILGQGPKLLIQFQNNGVVDDSQLPKDRFSAERLKGVDSTLKIQPAKLEDSAVYLCASSMELSTDTQYFGPGTRLTVL.

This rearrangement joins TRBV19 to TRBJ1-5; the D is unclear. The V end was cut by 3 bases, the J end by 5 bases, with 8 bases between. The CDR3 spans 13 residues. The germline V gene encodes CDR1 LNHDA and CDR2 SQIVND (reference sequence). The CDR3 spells CASSMRSHQPQHF. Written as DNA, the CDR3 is TGTGCCAGTAGTATGCGTTCCCATCAGCCCCAGCATTTT.

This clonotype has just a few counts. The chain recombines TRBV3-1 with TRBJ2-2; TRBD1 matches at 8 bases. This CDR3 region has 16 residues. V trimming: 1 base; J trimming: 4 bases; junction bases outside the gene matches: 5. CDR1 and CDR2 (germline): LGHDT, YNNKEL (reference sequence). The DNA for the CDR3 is TGTGCCAGCAGCCAAGGCGCACAGGGGGTCACCGGGGAGCTGTTTTTT. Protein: CASSQGAQGVTGELFF.

This CDR3 is CASSPQGRGNTIYF. DNA for the CDR3: TGTGCCAGCAGCCCACAGGGGAGGGGAAACACCATATATTTT. This chain connects TRBV6-5 to TRBJ1-3; the match to TRBD1 covers 7 bases. Looked up from germline, CDR1 is MNHEY and CDR2 is SVGAGI. The CDR3 is 14 amino acids. V was clipped by 6 bases and J by 4 bases; unmatched bases: 6.

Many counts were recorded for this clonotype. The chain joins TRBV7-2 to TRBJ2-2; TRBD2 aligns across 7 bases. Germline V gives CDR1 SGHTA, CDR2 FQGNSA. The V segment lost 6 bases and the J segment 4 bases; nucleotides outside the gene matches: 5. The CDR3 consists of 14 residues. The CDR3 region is CASRSGGFTGELFF. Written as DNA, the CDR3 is TGTGCCAGCAGATCGGGGGGATTCACCGGGGAGCTGTTTTTT. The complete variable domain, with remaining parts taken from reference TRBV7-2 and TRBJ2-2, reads GAGVSQSPSNKVTEKGKDVELRCDPISGHTALYWYRQSLGQGLEFLIYFQGNSAPDKSGLPSDRFSAERTGGSVSTLTIQRTQQEDSAVYLCASRSGGFTGELFFGEGSRLTVL.

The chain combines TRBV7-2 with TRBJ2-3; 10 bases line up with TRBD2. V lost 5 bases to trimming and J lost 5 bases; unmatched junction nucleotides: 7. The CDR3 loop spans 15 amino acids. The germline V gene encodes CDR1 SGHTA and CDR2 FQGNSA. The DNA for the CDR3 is TGTGCCAGCAGCCCAGTAGCGGGAGGAGGAGATACGCAGTATTTT. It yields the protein CASSPVAGGGDTQYF.

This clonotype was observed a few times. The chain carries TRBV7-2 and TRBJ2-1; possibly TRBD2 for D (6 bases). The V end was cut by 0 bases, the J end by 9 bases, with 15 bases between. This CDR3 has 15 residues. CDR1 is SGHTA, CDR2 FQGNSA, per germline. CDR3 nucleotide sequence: TGTGCCAGCAGCTTAGCGGGGTCCGGGGGAAGTGAGCAGTTCTTC. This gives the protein CASSLAGSGGSEQFF.

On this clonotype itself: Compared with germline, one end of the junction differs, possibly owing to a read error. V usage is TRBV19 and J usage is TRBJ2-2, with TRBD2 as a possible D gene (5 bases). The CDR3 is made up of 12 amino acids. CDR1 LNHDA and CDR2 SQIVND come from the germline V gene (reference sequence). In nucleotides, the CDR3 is TGTGCCAGTAGTACCGTACCCGGGGTGCTGTTTTTT. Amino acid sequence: CASSTVPGVLFF.

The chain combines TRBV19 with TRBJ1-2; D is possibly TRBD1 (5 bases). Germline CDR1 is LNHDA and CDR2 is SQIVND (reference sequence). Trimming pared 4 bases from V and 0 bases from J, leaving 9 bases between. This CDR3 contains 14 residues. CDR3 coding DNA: TGTGCCAGTAGTACTCGGGGGACTAACTATGGCTACACCTTC. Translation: CASSTRGTNYGYTF. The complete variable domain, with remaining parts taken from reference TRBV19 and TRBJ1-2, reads DGGITQSPKYLFRKEGQNVTLSCEQNLNHDAMYWYRQDPGQGLRLIYYSQIVNDFQKGDIAEGYSVSREKKESFPLTVTSAQKNPTAFYLCASSTRGTNYGYTFGSGTRLTVV.

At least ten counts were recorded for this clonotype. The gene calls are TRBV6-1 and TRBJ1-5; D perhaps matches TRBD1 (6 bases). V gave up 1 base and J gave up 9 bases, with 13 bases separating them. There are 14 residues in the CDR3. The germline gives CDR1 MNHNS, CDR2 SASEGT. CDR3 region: CASSEERGIMPQHF. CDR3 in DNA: TGTGCCAGCAGTGAAGAGAGGGGGATCATGCCCCAGCATTTT.